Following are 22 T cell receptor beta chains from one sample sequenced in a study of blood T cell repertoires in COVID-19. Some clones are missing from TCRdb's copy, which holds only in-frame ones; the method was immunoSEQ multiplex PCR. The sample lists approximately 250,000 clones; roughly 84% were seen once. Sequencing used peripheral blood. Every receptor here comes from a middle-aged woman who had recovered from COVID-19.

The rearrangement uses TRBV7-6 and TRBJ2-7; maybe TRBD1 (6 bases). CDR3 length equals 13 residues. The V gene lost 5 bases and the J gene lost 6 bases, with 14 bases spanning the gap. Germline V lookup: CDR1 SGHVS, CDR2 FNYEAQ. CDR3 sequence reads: CASSLGTPPEQYF. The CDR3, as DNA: TGTGCCAGCAGCCTCGGGACACCGCCCGAGCAGTACTTC.

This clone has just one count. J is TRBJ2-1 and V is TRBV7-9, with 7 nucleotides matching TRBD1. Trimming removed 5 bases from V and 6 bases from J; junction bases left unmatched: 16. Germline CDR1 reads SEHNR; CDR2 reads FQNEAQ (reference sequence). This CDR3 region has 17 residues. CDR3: CASSPSKRGRQSNEQFF. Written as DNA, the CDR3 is TGTGCCAGCAGCCCATCAAAGAGGGGGCGGCAATCCAATGAGCAGTTCTTC.

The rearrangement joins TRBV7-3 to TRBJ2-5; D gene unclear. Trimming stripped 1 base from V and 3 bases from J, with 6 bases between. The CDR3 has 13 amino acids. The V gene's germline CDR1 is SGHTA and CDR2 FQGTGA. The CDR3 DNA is TGTGCCAGCAGCTTAATCCGGGAAGAGACCCAGTACTTC. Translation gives CASSLIREETQYF.

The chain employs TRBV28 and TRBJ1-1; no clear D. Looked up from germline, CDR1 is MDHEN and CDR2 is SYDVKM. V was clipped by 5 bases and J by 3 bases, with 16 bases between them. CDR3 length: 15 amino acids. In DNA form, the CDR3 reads TGTGCCAGCAGTCCTTGGGCCCAACCCCACACTGAAGCTTTCTTT. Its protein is CASSPWAQPHTEAFF.

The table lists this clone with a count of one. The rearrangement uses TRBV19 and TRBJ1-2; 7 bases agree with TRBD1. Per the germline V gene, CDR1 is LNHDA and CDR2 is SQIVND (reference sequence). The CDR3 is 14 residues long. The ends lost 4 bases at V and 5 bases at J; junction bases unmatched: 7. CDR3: CASSRPGQRYGYTF. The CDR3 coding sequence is TGTGCCAGTAGTAGACCGGGACAGAGATATGGCTACACCTTC.

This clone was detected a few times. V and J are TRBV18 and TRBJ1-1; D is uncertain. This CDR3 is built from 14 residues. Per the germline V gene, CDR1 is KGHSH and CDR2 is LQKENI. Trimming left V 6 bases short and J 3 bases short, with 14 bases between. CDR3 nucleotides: TGTGCCAGCTCCTCGCGATCGCCCTACACTGAAGCTTTCTTT. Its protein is CASSSRSPYTEAFF.

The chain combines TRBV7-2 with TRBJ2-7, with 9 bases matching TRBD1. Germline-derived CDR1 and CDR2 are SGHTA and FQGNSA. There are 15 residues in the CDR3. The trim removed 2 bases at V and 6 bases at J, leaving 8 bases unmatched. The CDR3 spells CASSLSDRGGTEQYF. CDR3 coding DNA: TGTGCCAGCAGCTTATCGGACAGGGGAGGCACCGAGCAGTACTTC.

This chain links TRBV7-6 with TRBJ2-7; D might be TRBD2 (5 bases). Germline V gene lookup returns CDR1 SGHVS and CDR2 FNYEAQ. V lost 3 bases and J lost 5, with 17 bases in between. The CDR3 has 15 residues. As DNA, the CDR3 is TGTGCCAGCAGCTTGTCCAGAACGGGGTTCCACGAGCAGTACTTC. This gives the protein CASSLSRTGFHEQYF. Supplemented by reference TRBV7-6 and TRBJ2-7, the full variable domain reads GAGVSQSPRYKVTKRGQDVALRCDPISGHVSLYWYRQALGQGPEFLTYFNYEAQQDKSGLPNDRFSAERPEGSISTLTIQRTEQRDSAMYRCASSLSRTGFHEQYFGPGTRLTVT.

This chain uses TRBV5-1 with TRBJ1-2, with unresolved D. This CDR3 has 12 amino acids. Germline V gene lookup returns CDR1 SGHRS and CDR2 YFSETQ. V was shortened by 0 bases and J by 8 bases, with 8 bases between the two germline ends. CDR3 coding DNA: TGCGCCAGCAGCTTGGACCAGGTCGGCTACACCTTC. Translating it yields CASSLDQVGYTF.

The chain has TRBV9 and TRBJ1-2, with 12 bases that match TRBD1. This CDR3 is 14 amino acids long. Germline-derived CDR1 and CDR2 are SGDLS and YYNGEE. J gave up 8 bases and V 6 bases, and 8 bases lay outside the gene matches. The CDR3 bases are TGTGCCAGCAACGTGGGGACAGGGGGCGAGGGCTACACCTTC. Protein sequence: CASNVGTGGEGYTF.

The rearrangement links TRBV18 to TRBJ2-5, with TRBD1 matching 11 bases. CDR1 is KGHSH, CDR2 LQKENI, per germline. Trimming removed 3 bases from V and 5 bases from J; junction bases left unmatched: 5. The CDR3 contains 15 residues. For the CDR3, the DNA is TGTGCCAGCTCACCCGGACAGGGGGCGGGGGAGACCCAGTACTTC. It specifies CASSPGQGAGETQYF.

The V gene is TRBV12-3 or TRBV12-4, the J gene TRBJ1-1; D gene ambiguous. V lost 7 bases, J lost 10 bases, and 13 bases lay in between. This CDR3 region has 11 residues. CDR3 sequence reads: CASTPGDGAFF. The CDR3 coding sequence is TGTGCCAGCACCCCGGGAGATGGAGCTTTCTTT.

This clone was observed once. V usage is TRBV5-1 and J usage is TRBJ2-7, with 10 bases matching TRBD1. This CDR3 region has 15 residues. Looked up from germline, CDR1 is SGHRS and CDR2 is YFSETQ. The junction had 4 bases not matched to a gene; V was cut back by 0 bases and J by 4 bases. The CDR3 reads CASSLEGQGLYEQYF. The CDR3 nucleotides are TGCGCCAGCAGCTTGGAGGGACAGGGGTTATACGAGCAGTACTTC.

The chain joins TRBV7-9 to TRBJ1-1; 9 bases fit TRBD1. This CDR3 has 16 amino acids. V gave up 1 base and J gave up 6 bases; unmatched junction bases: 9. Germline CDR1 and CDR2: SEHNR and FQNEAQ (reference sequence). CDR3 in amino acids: CASSLELGQGWAEAFF. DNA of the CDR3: TGTGCCAGCAGCTTAGAGTTGGGACAGGGATGGGCTGAAGCTTTCTTT.

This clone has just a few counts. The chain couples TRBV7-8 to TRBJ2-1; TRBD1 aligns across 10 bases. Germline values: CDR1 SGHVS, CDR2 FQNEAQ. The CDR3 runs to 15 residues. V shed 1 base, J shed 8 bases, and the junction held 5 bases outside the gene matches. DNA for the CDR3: TGTGCCAGCAGCTTAGGACAGGGGGCGTTCCATGAGCAGTTCTTC. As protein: CASSLGQGAFHEQFF. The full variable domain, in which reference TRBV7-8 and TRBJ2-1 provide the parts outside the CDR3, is GAGVSQSPRYKVAKRGQDVALRCDPISGHVSLFWYQQALGQGPEFLTYFQNEAQLDKSGLPSDRFFAERPEGSVSTLKIQRTQQEDSAVYLCASSLGQGAFHEQFFGPGTRLTVL.

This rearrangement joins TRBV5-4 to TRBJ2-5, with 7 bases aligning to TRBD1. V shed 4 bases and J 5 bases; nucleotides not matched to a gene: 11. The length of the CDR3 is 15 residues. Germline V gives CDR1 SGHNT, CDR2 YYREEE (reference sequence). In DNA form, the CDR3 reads TGTGCCAGCAGCAGACCGGGACAGCAATATGAGACCCAGTACTTC. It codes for CASSRPGQQYETQYF.

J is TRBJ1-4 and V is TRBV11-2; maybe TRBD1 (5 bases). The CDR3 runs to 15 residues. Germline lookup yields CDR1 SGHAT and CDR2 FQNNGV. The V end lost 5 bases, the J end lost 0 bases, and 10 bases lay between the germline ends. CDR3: CASSLQAATNEKLFF. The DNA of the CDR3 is TGTGCCAGCAGCCTACAGGCGGCAACTAATGAAAAACTGTTTTTT. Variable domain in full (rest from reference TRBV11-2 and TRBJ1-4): EAGVAQSPRYKIIEKRQSVAFWCNPISGHATLYWYQQILGQGPKLLIQFQNNGVVDDSQLPKDRFSAERLKGVDSTLKIQPAKLEDSAVYLCASSLQAATNEKLFFGSGTQLSVL.

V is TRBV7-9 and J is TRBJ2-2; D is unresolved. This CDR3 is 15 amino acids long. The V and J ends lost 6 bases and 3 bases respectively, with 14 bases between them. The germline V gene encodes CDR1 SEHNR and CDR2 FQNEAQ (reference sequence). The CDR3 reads CASSPTAYHTGELFF. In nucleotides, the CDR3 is TGTGCCAGCAGTCCCACAGCATACCACACCGGGGAGCTGTTTTTT.

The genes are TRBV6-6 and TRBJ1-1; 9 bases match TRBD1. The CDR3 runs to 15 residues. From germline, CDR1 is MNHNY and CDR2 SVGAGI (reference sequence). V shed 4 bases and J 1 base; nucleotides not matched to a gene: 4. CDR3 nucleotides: TGTGCCAGCAGTTCTGCGGGACAGGGGAACACTGAAGCTTTCTTT. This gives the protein CASSSAGQGNTEAFF.

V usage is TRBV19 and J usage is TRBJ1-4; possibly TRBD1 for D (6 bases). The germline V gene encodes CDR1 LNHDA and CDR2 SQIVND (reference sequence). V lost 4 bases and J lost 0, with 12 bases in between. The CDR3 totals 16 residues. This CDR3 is CASSTRDTTTNEKLFF. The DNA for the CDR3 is TGTGCCAGTAGTACCCGGGACACTACAACTAATGAAAAACTGTTTTTT.

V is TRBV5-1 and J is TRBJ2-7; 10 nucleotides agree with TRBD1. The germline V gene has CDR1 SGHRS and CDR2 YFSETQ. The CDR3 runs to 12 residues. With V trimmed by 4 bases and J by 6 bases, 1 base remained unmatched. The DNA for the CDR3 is TGCGCCAGCAGCCGGACAGGGGGCGAGCAGTACTTC. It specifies CASSRTGGEQYF.

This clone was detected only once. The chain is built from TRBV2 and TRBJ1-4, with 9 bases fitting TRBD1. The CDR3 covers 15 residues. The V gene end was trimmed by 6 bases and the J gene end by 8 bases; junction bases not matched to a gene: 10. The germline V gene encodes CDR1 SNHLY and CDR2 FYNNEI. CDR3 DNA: TGTGCCAGCAGCCGCAAGACAGGGGGGGCCGAAAAACTGTTTTTT. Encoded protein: CASSRKTGGAEKLFF. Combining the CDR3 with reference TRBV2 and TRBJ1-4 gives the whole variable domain EPEVTQTPSHQVTQMGQEVILRCVPISNHLYFYWYRQILGQKVEFLVSFYNNEISEKSEIFDDQFSVERPDGSNFTLKIRSTKLEDSAMYFCASSRKTGGAEKLFFGSGTQLSVL.